This TCR beta chain was sequenced during a study of OX40 agonist ivuxolimab in advanced cancers. V lost 3 bases and J 0 bases, leaving 5 bases between the germline ends. The CDR3 has 13 amino acids. CDR1 MNHEY and CDR2 SVGAGI come from the germline V gene. Measured with immunoSEQ multiplex PCR; TCRdb has only the in-frame clones, and not every one. The sample gives approximately 76,000 clones, roughly 85% of which show up once; less than 6.5% is in the top ten. The chain employs TRBV6-5 and TRBJ1-1; D remains unclear. The sample here was CD4+ or CD8+ T cells sorted from blood, taken in a trial of the OX40 agonist ivuxolimab. The receptor's source is an adult with an advanced solid tumor such as melanoma, head and neck, liver or kidney cancer. In nucleotides, the CDR3 is TGTGCCAGCAGTTATATGGTGAACACTGAAGCTTTCTTT. Translating it yields CASSYMVNTEAFF.